Reported below is one T cell receptor beta chain. Its antigen is currently unknown. This record comes from a study of beta chain features in type 1 diabetes. Study in general: When patients were set against healthy donors, age, gender and cell yields were similar.

Isolated RNA was reverse transcribed in full, so expressed TCRB transcripts were sequenced. Only in-frame clones appear in the TCRdb table, and some are missing; sequencing was by immunoSEQ multiplex PCR. The sample comprises 600,000 or so clones, 9.5% to 15% of which are singletons, and over 0.1% rests with the top ten. Study-wide findings and caveats: TCRB CDR3 length was moderately but significantly reduced in all four CD4+ subsets of Type 1 diabetes patients.

There are 13 residues in the CDR3. Germline V gives CDR1 SGHTA, CDR2 FQGNSA. Between the trimmed V and J ends, which lost 6 bases and 8 bases, there was a span of 13 bases. The sequenced material came from naive CD4+ T cells from blood. The source is a man between 25 and 39 years old with type 1 diabetes. The gene calls are TRBV7-2 and TRBJ1-4; D is undetermined. The DNA for the CDR3 is TGTGCCAGCAGTTCTCAACCGGGGGAAAAACTGTTTTTT. It encodes CASSSQPGEKLFF.